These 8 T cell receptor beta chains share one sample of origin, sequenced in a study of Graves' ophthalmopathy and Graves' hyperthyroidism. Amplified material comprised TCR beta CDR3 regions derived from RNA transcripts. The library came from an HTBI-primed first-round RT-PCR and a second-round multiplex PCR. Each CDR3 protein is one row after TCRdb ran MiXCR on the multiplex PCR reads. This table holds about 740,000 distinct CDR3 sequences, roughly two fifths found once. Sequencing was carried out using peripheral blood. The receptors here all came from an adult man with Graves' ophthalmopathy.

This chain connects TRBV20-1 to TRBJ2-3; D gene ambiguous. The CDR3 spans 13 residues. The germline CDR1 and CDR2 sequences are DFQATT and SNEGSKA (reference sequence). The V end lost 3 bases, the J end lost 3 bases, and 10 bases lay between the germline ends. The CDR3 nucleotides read TGCAGTGCTAGTCCCAGCATGACAGATACGCAGTATTTT. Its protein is CSASPSMTDTQYF.

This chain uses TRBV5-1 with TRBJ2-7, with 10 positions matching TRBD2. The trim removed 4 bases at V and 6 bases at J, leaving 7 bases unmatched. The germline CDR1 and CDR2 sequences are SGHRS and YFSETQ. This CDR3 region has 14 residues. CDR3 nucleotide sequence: TGCGCCAGCAGCCGCAGCGGGGGGGCCCTCGAGCAGTACTTC. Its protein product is CASSRSGGALEQYF. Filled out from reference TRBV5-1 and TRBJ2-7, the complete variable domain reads KAGVTQTPRYLIKTRGQQVTLSCSPISGHRSVSWYQQTPGQGLQFLFEYFSETQRNKGNFPGRFSGRQFSNSRSEMNVSTLELGDSALYLCASSRSGGALEQYFGPGTRLTVT.

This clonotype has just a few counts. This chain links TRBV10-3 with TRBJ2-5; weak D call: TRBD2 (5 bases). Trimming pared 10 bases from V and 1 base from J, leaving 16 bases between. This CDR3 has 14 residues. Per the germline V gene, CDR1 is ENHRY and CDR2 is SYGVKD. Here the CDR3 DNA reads TGTGCCACCCGTAGAACCGGGGTCCAAGAGACCCAGTACTTC. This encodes CATRRTGVQETQYF.

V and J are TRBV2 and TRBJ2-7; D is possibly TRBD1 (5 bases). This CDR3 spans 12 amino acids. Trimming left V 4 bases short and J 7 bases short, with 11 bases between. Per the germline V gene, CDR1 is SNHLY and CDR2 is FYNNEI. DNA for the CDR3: TGTGCCAGCAGTGTGACAGACAATGAGCAGTACTTC. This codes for CASSVTDNEQYF. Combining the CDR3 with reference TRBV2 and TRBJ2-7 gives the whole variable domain EPEVTQTPSHQVTQMGQEVILRCVPISNHLYFYWYRQILGQKVEFLVSFYNNEISEKSEIFDDQFSVERPDGSNFTLKIRSTKLEDSAMYFCASSVTDNEQYFGPGTRLTVT.

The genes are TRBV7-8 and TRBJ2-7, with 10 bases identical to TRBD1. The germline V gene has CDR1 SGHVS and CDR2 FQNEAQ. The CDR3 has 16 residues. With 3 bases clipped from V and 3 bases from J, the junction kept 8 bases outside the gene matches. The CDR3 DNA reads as TGTGCCAGCAGCTTGTCCGCAGACAGGGGGCTCTACGAGCAGTACTTC. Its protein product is CASSLSADRGLYEQYF.

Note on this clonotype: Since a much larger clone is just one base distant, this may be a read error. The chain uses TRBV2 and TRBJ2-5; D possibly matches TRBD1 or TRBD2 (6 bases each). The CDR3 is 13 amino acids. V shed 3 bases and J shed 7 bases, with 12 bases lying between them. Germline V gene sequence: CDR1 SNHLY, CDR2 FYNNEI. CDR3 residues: CASSDGGEGTQYF. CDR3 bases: TGTGCCAGCAGTGACGGGGGCGAGGGGACCCAGTACTTC.

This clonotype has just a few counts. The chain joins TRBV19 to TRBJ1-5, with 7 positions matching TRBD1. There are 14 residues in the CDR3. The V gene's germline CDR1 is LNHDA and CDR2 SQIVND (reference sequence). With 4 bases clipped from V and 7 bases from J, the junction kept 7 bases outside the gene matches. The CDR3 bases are TGTGCCAGTAGTACACAGGGGAACGGACAGCCCCAGCATTTT. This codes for CASSTQGNGQPQHF.

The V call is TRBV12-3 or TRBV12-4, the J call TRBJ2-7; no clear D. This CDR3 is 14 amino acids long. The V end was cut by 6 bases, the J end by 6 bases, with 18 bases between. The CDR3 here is CASSPLSPLGEQYF. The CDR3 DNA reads TGTGCCAGCAGCCCCCTCTCCCCCCTGGGCGAGCAGTACTTC.